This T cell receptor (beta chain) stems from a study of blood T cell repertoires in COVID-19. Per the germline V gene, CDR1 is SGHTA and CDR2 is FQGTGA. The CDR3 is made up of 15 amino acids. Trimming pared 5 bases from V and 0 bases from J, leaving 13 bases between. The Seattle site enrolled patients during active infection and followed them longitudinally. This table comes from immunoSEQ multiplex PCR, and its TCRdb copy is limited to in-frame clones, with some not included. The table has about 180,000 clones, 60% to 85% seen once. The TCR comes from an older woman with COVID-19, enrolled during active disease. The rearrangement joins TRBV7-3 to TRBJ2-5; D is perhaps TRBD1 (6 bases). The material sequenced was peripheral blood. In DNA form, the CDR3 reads TGTGCCAGCAGCCCCATAGGGGGAAACCAAGAGACCCAGTACTTC. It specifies CASSPIGGNQETQYF.